Shown below are 27 T cell receptor beta chains from a single sample sequenced in a study of neurological immune-mediated disorders. TCRdb re-called the 5' RACE reads with MiXCR, one entry per CDR3 protein. The sample holds about 24,000 distinct CDR3 sequences; 13% are singletons and the top ten take 16%. Sequences were obtained from PBMCs. The receptors here all came from a woman aged 40 to 50 with HTLV-1-associated myelopathy (HAM/TSP).

This clonotype came up many times. The chain links TRBV2 to TRBJ1-4, with 8 nucleotides matching TRBD1. The J segment lost 6 bases and the V segment lost 6 bases, leaving 6 bases of the junction unmatched. The CDR3 length is 14 residues. Germline V gene lookup returns CDR1 SNHLY and CDR2 FYNNEI. The CDR3 loop reads CASRFGQGDEKLFF. Written as DNA, the CDR3 is TGTGCCAGCAGATTCGGACAGGGTGATGAAAAACTGTTTTTT.

This clonotype is termed medium-sized. The J gene is TRBJ2-3, the V gene TRBV5-1, with a tentative D call TRBD1 (6 bases). This CDR3 spans 15 amino acids. V was trimmed by 1 base and J by 2 bases, leaving 11 bases between them. Germline CDR1 reads SGHRS; CDR2 reads YFSETQ. DNA for the CDR3: TGCGCCAGCAGCTTGCTGGGGGCGTCCACAGATACGCAGTATTTT. Translated: CASSLLGASTDTQYF.

In this sample, this clonotype turned up many times. The chain has TRBV5-6 and TRBJ2-5; 11 bases match TRBD1. This CDR3 has 15 residues. Germline values: CDR1 SGHDT, CDR2 YYEEEE. The ends lost 5 bases at V and 3 bases at J; junction bases unmatched: 6. CDR3 in DNA: TGTGCCAGCAGTCGGCCGGGACAGGGGGAAGAGACCCAGTACTTC. Amino acids: CASSRPGQGEETQYF.

In its sample, this clonotype was seen many times. The V call is TRBV15, the J call TRBJ2-3; D unclear. The CDR3 runs 16 residues. Looked up from germline, CDR1 is LNHNV and CDR2 is YYDKDF (reference sequence). Trimming left V 1 base short and J 3 bases short, with 14 bases between. The CDR3 nucleotides read TGTGCCACCAGCAGAGCTTACAGCACTGGGACAGATACGCAGTATTTT. Translation gives CATSRAYSTGTDTQYF.

This clonotype has ten or more counts. The chain uses TRBV7-2 and TRBJ2-5, with no clear D. The V end lost 3 bases, the J end lost 4 bases, and 6 bases lay between the germline ends. From germline, CDR1 is SGHTA and CDR2 FQGNSA. This CDR3 has 12 residues. The chain's CDR3 is CASSFTGETQYF. The CDR3 coding sequence is TGTGCCAGCAGCTTTACCGGAGAGACCCAGTACTTC.

This clonotype has ten or more counts. V and J are TRBV5-6 and TRBJ2-1; unclear D gene. This CDR3 has 11 residues. Trimming pared 2 bases from V and 9 bases from J, leaving 6 bases between. Germline V gene data show CDR1 as SGHDT and CDR2 as YYEEEE. The CDR3 region is CASSFYLEQFF. CDR3 sequence (DNA): TGTGCCAGCAGCTTTTATCTTGAGCAGTTCTTC.

This clonotype was recorded at least ten times. The chain uses TRBV7-9 and TRBJ1-5, with D perhaps TRBD1 (6 bases). CDR1 SEHNR and CDR2 FQNEAQ come from the germline V gene (reference sequence). Trimming left V 4 bases short and J 7 bases short, with 20 bases between. This CDR3 has 16 residues. CDR3 coding DNA: TGTGCCAGCAGCTATGGTCTACCGACAGGAGGGCAGCCCCAGCATTTT. Translated, it gives CASSYGLPTGGQPQHF.

This clonotype appeared many times. The chain uses TRBV7-2 and TRBJ1-5; no clear D. Germline V gene data show CDR1 as SGHTA and CDR2 as FQGNSA. The CDR3 spans 15 residues. The V end was cut by 1 base, the J end by 2 bases, with 9 bases between. CDR3 region: CASSLVGSGNQPQHF. In DNA, the CDR3 is TGTGCCAGCAGCTTAGTGGGTTCTGGCAATCAGCCCCAGCATTTT.

This clonotype came up many times. The rearrangement uses TRBV20-1 and TRBJ2-5; D is possibly TRBD1 (6 bases). Germline CDR1 is DFQATT and CDR2 is SNEGSKA (reference sequence). V was cut by 0 bases and J by 5 bases, with 19 bases left in between. The CDR3 extends over 16 amino acids. This CDR3 reads CSARDYGGSRWETQYF. DNA for the CDR3: TGCAGTGCTAGAGATTATGGGGGCTCGAGGTGGGAGACCCAGTACTTC.

This clonotype was seen repeatedly, ten times or more. The CDR3 region is CASSFSQGDEQFF. CDR3 nucleotides: TGTGCCAGCAGCTTTTCGCAGGGGGATGAGCAGTTCTTC. J is TRBJ2-1 and V is TRBV7-2; 7 bases match TRBD1. CDR1 and CDR2 (germline): SGHTA, FQGNSA. V shed 3 bases and J 8 bases; nucleotides not matched to a gene: 4. CDR3 length equals 13 residues. Based on the CDR3 plus reference TRBV7-2 and TRBJ2-1, the full variable domain is GAGVSQSPSNKVTEKGKDVELRCDPISGHTALYWYRQSLGQGLEFLIYFQGNSAPDKSGLPSDRFSAERTGGSVSTLTIQRTQQEDSAVYLCASSFSQGDEQFFGPGTRLTVL.

There are many counts of this clonotype. The rearrangement joins TRBV20-1 to TRBJ2-1; 10 nucleotides match TRBD2. After removal of 3 bases from V and 3 bases from J, the junction contained 11 bases not matched to a gene. The germline CDR1 and CDR2 sequences are DFQATT and SNEGSKA (reference sequence). This CDR3 is built from 17 residues. The CDR3 loop is CSASPSGGRHNYNEQFF. Here the CDR3 DNA reads TGCAGTGCTAGTCCTAGCGGGGGCCGTCATAACTACAATGAGCAGTTCTTC.

A word on this clonotype: A read error may explain this, as a much larger clone is one base away. V and J are TRBV5-6 and TRBJ1-4; D is possibly TRBD1 (6 bases). Germline CDR1 SGHDT, CDR2 YYEEEE. The CDR3 loop spans 16 amino acids. The chain's CDR3 is CASSSIQGAANKKLFF. CDR3 in DNA: TGTGCCAGCAGCTCGATACAGGGTGCGGCTAATAAAAAACTGTTTTTT.

Many counts were recorded for this clonotype. The chain uses TRBV20-1 and TRBJ1-4, with D unclear. CDR3 length: 15 amino acids. Germline V gene data show CDR1 as DFQATT and CDR2 as SNEGSKA (reference sequence). Trimming took 2 bases from V and 0 from J, leaving 10 bases between them. The CDR3 loop reads CSARPSTATNEKLFF. In DNA, the CDR3 is TGCAGTGCTAGACCCTCCACAGCAACTAATGAAAAACTGTTTTTT.

This clonotype was counted ten times or more. V is TRBV3-1 and J is TRBJ1-6; D gene uncertain. Germline lookup yields CDR1 LGHDT and CDR2 YNNKEL (reference sequence). With 2 bases removed from V and 6 bases from J, the gap between germline ends came to 2 bases. The CDR3 extends over 12 amino acids. The CDR3 region has the DNA TGTGCCAGCAGCCAACTTAATTCACCCCTCCACTTT. Translated: CASSQLNSPLHF.

This clonotype was counted many times. The chain carries TRBV27 and TRBJ2-1, with D perhaps being TRBD1 or TRBD2 (6 bases each). Germline CDR1 MNHEY, CDR2 SMNVEV (reference sequence). Trimming pared 7 bases from V and 8 bases from J, leaving 15 bases between. This CDR3 region has 13 residues. As DNA, the CDR3 is TGTGCCAGCACCTTAGGGGGGCAATATGAGCAGTTCTTC. It is translated as CASTLGGQYEQFF.

A few counts support this clonotype. The chain uses TRBV7-9 and TRBJ2-1; D gene ambiguous. The ends were cut back, 4 bases at V and 10 bases at J, with 8 bases in the middle. Germline V gene data show CDR1 as SEHNR and CDR2 as FQNEAQ (reference sequence). The CDR3 loop spans 11 amino acids. CDR3 nucleotide sequence: TGTGCCAGCAGCTCGTTGCAAGAGCAGTTCTTC. It yields the protein CASSSLQEQFF.

This chain connects TRBV20-1 to TRBJ2-7, with a possible D match to TRBD2 (7 bases). Per the germline V gene, CDR1 is DFQATT and CDR2 is SNEGSKA (reference sequence). Trimming pared 0 bases from V and 0 bases from J, leaving 9 bases between. The CDR3 consists of 14 residues. The CDR3 reads CSARDGGPSYEQYF. The CDR3 nucleotides are TGCAGTGCTAGAGACGGGGGGCCCTCCTACGAGCAGTACTTC.

The chain employs TRBV5-1 and TRBJ1-5, with D tentatively TRBD1 (6 bases). Germline V gene lookup returns CDR1 SGHRS and CDR2 YFSETQ. The CDR3 runs to 14 residues. V lost 3 bases and J lost 0, with 7 bases in between. The CDR3 DNA reads TGCGCCAGCAGCTCGGACAGTAGCAATCAGCCCCAGCATTTT. It specifies CASSSDSSNQPQHF.

This clonotype was detected many times. The chain links TRBV3-1 to TRBJ2-7; D possibly matches TRBD1 or TRBD2 (6 bases each). The CDR3 consists of 15 residues. Germline lookup yields CDR1 LGHDT and CDR2 YNNKEL (reference sequence). Trimming took 4 bases from V and 1 from J, leaving 14 bases between them. The DNA for the CDR3 is TGTGCCAGCAGCCCCGGGGGCCGCCTATCCTACGAGCAGTACTTC. It yields the protein CASSPGGRLSYEQYF.

This clonotype was found many times. The gene calls are TRBV5-1 and TRBJ1-2; the match to TRBD1 covers 9 bases. Germline V CDR1 and CDR2: SGHRS, YFSETQ. The CDR3 length is 14 residues. The junction had 3 bases not matched to a gene; V was cut back by 2 bases and J by 4 bases. CDR3 loop: CASSLQGASYGYTF. CDR3 nucleotides: TGCGCCAGCAGCTTACAGGGGGCTAGCTATGGCTACACCTTC.

This clonotype is classed as medium-sized. This chain joins TRBV20-1 and TRBJ1-1; no reliable D call. The V gene lost 6 bases and the J gene lost 0 bases, with 17 bases spanning the gap. The CDR3 totals 15 residues. Germline CDR1 reads DFQATT; CDR2 reads SNEGSKA (reference sequence). CDR3 amino acids: CSANILRAMNTEAFF. CDR3 bases: TGCAGTGCCAACATCTTGAGGGCGATGAACACTGAAGCTTTCTTT.

With respect to this clonotype: The junction departs from germline at one end; a sequencing error may be responsible. V gene TRBV5-6 combines with J gene TRBJ2-6, with 7 bases identical to TRBD1. The CDR3 runs to 15 residues. Looked up from germline, CDR1 is SGHDT and CDR2 is YYEEEE. CDR3 loop: CATSSDRAGTNVLTF. The DNA for the CDR3 is TGTGCCACCAGTTCCGACAGGGCTGGGACCAACGTCCTGACTTTC.

This clonotype was seen repeatedly, ten times or more. V is TRBV6-5 and J is TRBJ1-1, with 7 bases matching TRBD1. Germline V lookup: CDR1 MNHEY, CDR2 SVGAGI. After removal of 2 bases from V and 4 bases from J, the junction contained 4 bases not matched to a gene. The length of the CDR3 is 14 residues. This CDR3 reads CASSYGSGGTEAFF. The CDR3 DNA reads TGTGCCAGCAGTTACGGGTCAGGGGGCACTGAAGCTTTCTTT.

In its sample, this clonotype was seen many times. The chain recombines TRBV10-3 with TRBJ2-5; D is undetermined. CDR1 is ENHRY and CDR2 is SYGVKD in the germline V gene. The CDR3 is 13 amino acids. V lost 4 bases and J 6 bases, leaving 12 bases between the germline ends. The CDR3 nucleotides read TGTGCCATCAGTGCTCCCGCAGGACAGACCCAGTACTTC. It specifies CAISAPAGQTQYF.

This clonotype came up many times. The rearrangement links TRBV10-3 to TRBJ1-5; weak D call: TRBD1 (5 bases). Germline CDR1 and CDR2: ENHRY and SYGVKD. The CDR3 length is 15 residues. The V and J ends lost 2 bases and 7 bases respectively, with 15 bases between them. CDR3 residues: CAISEDTLRGQPQHF. CDR3 nucleotides: TGTGCCATCAGTGAGGACACCCTTAGGGGCCAGCCCCAGCATTTT.

Ten or more counts support this clonotype. This chain links TRBV6-2 or TRBV6-3 with TRBJ2-1, with 7 positions matching TRBD2. The CDR3 loop spans 14 amino acids. V was pared by 7 bases and J by 5 bases, with 8 bases of the junction left unmatched. Germline V gene data show CDR1 as MNHEY and CDR2 as SVGEGT. This CDR3 reads CASIRASGHNEQFF. CDR3 coding DNA: TGTGCCAGCATCAGGGCTAGCGGTCACAATGAGCAGTTCTTC.

This clonotype appeared once. The CDR3 loop is CAIRGTDNEPQHF. CDR3 bases: TGTGCCATCAGAGGGACAGACAACGAGCCCCAGCATTTT. The rearrangement links TRBV10-3 to TRBJ1-5; TRBD1 aligns across 7 bases. The CDR3 loop spans 13 amino acids. CDR1 and CDR2 (germline): ENHRY, SYGVKD. V lost 6 bases, J lost 8 bases, and 7 bases stayed unmatched.